The 14 T cell receptor beta chains below were found in one sample sequenced in a study of neurological immune-mediated disorders. MiXCR, run by TCRdb on the 5' RACE reads, gives a single entry per CDR3 protein. The profile shows about 65,000 distinct CDR3 sequences, more than 3.5% of them singletons. Material: PBMCs. The receptor set was obtained from a man aged 45 to 65 with multiple sclerosis.

In its sample, this clonotype was seen a few times. A read error may account for a junction end that differs from germline. The chain carries TRBV20-1 and TRBJ1-6, with 8 bases matching TRBD1. The CDR3 sequence is 15 residues long. Per the germline V gene, CDR1 is DFQATT and CDR2 is SNEGSKA (reference sequence). CDR3 loop: CSARDWTGNNSPLNF. Here the CDR3 DNA reads TGCAGTGCTAGAGATTGGACAGGGAATAATTCACCCCTCAACTTT.

This clonotype was seen at least ten times. This sequence joins TRBV6-6 and TRBJ1-1; D remains unclear. V was clipped by 4 bases and J by 3 bases, with 21 bases between them. The CDR3 is 17 amino acids. CDR1 MNHNY and CDR2 SVGAGI come from the germline V gene (reference sequence). The CDR3 loop is CASSSTSGSPTHTEAFF. The DNA for the CDR3 is TGTGCCAGCAGTTCGACCAGTGGCAGCCCCACGCACACTGAAGCTTTCTTT.

At least ten counts were recorded for this clonotype. The chain carries TRBV10-2 and TRBJ2-7; D is ambiguous. In germline, CDR1 is WSHSY, CDR2 SAAADI. Trimming stripped 2 bases from V and 7 bases from J, with 9 bases between. The CDR3 loop spans 12 amino acids. Here the CDR3 reads CASSERPGEQYV. For the CDR3, the DNA is TGCGCCAGCAGTGAGCGGCCCGGAGAGCAGTACGTC.

This clonotype showed up many times. The chain uses TRBV3-1 and TRBJ2-3; TRBD1 is a possible D gene (5 bases). The CDR3 consists of 15 residues. CDR1 is LGHDT, CDR2 YNNKEL, per germline (reference sequence). V lost 4 bases and J 2 bases, leaving 13 bases between the germline ends. CDR3 loop: CASSRGPLPTDTQYF. The DNA for the CDR3 is TGTGCCAGCAGCCGGGGCCCCCTACCCACAGATACGCAGTATTTT.

This clonotype came up many times. The V gene is TRBV12-3 or TRBV12-4, the J gene TRBJ2-4; D assignment may be TRBD1 or TRBD2 (5 bases each). Trimming removed 4 bases at V and 0 bases at J, with 10 bases between. The CDR3 runs to 15 residues. In DNA form, the CDR3 reads TGTGCCAGCAGTTACACCGGGACAGCCAAAAACATTCAGTACTTC. Translated, it gives CASSYTGTAKNIQYF.

This clonotype has more than one count but fewer than ten. The chain employs TRBV4-2 and TRBJ1-5; 9 nucleotides line up with TRBD1. Germline lookup yields CDR1 LGHNA and CDR2 YNFKEQ. CDR3 length: 19 residues. The junction had 13 bases not matched to a gene; V was cut back by 4 bases and J by 0 bases. In nucleotides, the CDR3 is TGTGCCAGCAGCCGTGAACCGGGACAGGGAATTGATAGCAATCAGCCCCAGCATTTT. Protein sequence: CASSREPGQGIDSNQPQHF.

This clonotype was found many times. J is TRBJ2-5 and V is TRBV7-2; D is unclear. CDR3 size: 14 residues. CDR1 and CDR2 from the germline V gene are SGHTA and FQGNSA. Trimming removed 5 bases at V and 5 bases at J, with 15 bases between. CDR3 residues: CASSDQVLAETQYF. CDR3 bases: TGTGCCAGCAGCGACCAGGTCTTGGCGGAGACCCAGTACTTC.

The table lists this clonotype with many counts. This chain links TRBV18 with TRBJ1-4; D is ambiguous. V lost 2 bases to trimming and J lost 6 bases, with 16 bases between them. Germline V gene sequence: CDR1 KGHSH, CDR2 LQKENI. The CDR3 has 16 residues. The CDR3 region has the DNA TGTGCCAGCTCACCAGAGTTGGGCCGGCGGGATGAAAAACTGTTTTTT. This sequence encodes CASSPELGRRDEKLFF.

This clonotype turned up a few times. J is TRBJ2-5 and V is TRBV12-3 or TRBV12-4; 9 bases agree with TRBD1. The V and J ends lost 4 bases and 5 bases, in that order; junction bases with no gene match: 2. The CDR3 extends over 13 amino acids. The CDR3 loop reads CASSSGTGETQYF. The CDR3 bases are TGTGCCAGCAGTTCGGGGACAGGGGAGACCCAGTACTTC.

Ten or more counts support this clonotype. This rearrangement joins TRBV20-1 to TRBJ2-7; 7 bases align to TRBD1. The CDR3 has 14 residues. J was trimmed by 2 bases and V by 3 bases; bases with no gene match: 7. Germline V gene sequence: CDR1 DFQATT, CDR2 SNEGSKA (reference sequence). The CDR3 nucleotides are TGCAGTGCTAGGGCTTGGACAGGCACCTACGAGCAGTACTTC. Its translation is CSARAWTGTYEQYF.

This clonotype has at least ten counts. This chain joins TRBV28 and TRBJ2-7, with 7 nucleotides matching TRBD1. Germline loops: CDR1 MDHEN, CDR2 SYDVKM. The CDR3 length is 14 residues. The ends lost 6 bases at V and 1 base at J; junction bases unmatched: 6. CDR3 in amino acids: CASSRPTGSYEQYV. CDR3 DNA sequence: TGTGCCAGCAGCCGTCCGACAGGGTCCTACGAGCAGTACGTC.

This clonotype was counted ten times or more. The rearrangement uses TRBV10-3 and TRBJ2-6; 8 nucleotides match TRBD1. Trimming took 8 bases from V and 0 from J; bases not matched to a gene: 6. The CDR3 is made up of 16 amino acids. Germline lookup yields CDR1 ENHRY and CDR2 SYGVKD. This CDR3 reads CAIGGQVGSGANVLTF. The DNA for the CDR3 is TGTGCCATCGGGGGACAGGTCGGCTCTGGGGCCAACGTCCTGACTTTC.

This clonotype was detected many times. The chain joins TRBV27 to TRBJ1-2; 7 bases are shared with TRBD1. Germline-derived CDR1 and CDR2 are MNHEY and SMNVEV (reference sequence). Unmatched junction bases numbered 11, after V lost 4 bases and J lost 6 bases. The CDR3 has 15 amino acids. This CDR3 is CASSYIPTTGDGYTF. CDR3 DNA: TGTGCCAGCAGTTATATCCCCACCACAGGGGATGGCTACACCTTC.

This clonotype was seen more than once but under ten times. V is TRBV4-1 and J is TRBJ2-2; 10 nucleotides agree with TRBD2. Trimming cost V 4 bases and J 0 bases; bases outside gene matches: 11. Germline CDR1 MGHRA, CDR2 YSYEKL. The CDR3 is 19 residues long. This CDR3 is CASSRGLVSGGTNTGELFF. In DNA form, the CDR3 reads TGCGCCAGCAGCCGAGGGCTCGTTAGCGGGGGGACGAACACCGGGGAGCTGTTTTTT.